One sample yielded the 16 T cell receptor beta chains listed below, sequenced in a study of T cell clones after liver transplantation. Generated by immunoSEQ multiplex PCR, the TCRdb table keeps only in-frame clones and is missing some. The sample consists of around 77,000 clones, about four fifths of them appearing once. The specimen comprised CD4+ T cells from blood, sampled 12 months after liver transplant. These receptors came from a human patient who received a liver transplant. Part of the T cells may come from the graft donor.

The rearrangement joins TRBV7-2 to TRBJ1-2, with 8 bases matching TRBD1. CDR1 is SGHTA and CDR2 is FQGNSA in the germline V gene. The CDR3 length is 14 residues. V was pared by 1 base and J by 8 bases, with 6 bases of the junction left unmatched. CDR3 protein: CASSLVPGQEGYTF. The DNA for the CDR3 is TGTGCCAGCAGCTTAGTCCCGGGACAGGAAGGCTACACCTTC.

The chain links TRBV11-3 to TRBJ2-6; D unclear. Germline-derived CDR1 and CDR2 are SGHNT and YENEEA. The V gene lost 7 bases and the J gene lost 2 bases, with 6 bases spanning the gap. CDR3 size: 13 residues. This chain's CDR3 is CASMQAGANVLTF. The CDR3 DNA follows: TGTGCCAGCATGCAGGCTGGGGCCAACGTCCTGACTTTC.

The chain is built from TRBV28 and TRBJ2-1; the D is unclear. The CDR3 extends over 16 amino acids. V was clipped by 7 bases and J by 0 bases, with 16 bases between them. Per germline, CDR1 MDHEN and CDR2 SYDVKM. The DNA for the CDR3 is TGTGCCAGCAACCGCCCAGGCGGAAACTCCTACAATGAGCAGTTCTTC. Its protein product is CASNRPGGNSYNEQFF. The full variable domain, with the rest looked up from reference TRBV28 and TRBJ2-1, is DVKVTQSSRYLVKRTGEKVFLECVQDMDHENMFWYRQDPGLGLRLIYFSYDVKMKEKGDIPEGYSVSREKKERFSLILESASTNQTSMYLCASNRPGGNSYNEQFFGPGTRLTVL.

The chain recombines TRBV6-1 with TRBJ1-3, with D perhaps matching TRBD1 (6 bases). The V end was cut by 2 bases, the J end by 1 base, with 15 bases between. The CDR3 has 17 residues. Germline V lookup: CDR1 MNHNS, CDR2 SASEGT. The CDR3 region is CASSESRQEVSGNTIYF. The CDR3 DNA reads TGTGCCAGCAGTGAAAGCAGACAGGAGGTTTCTGGAAACACCATATATTTT.

J is TRBJ2-1 and V is TRBV7-9, with no clear D. Trimming left V 5 bases short and J 9 bases short, with 11 bases between. Germline V gene lookup returns CDR1 SEHNR and CDR2 FQNEAQ (reference sequence). The CDR3 is 12 amino acids. CDR3 nucleotide sequence: TGTGCCAGCAGCCTCCAGTCGGGTGAGCAGTTCTTC. It encodes CASSLQSGEQFF. Using reference TRBV7-9 and TRBJ2-1 for the parts outside the CDR3, the full variable domain is DTGVSQNPRHKITKRGQNVTFRCDPISEHNRLYWYRQTLGQGPEFLTYFQNEAQLEKSRLLSDRFSAERPKGSFSTLEIQRTEQGDSAMYLCASSLQSGEQFFGPGTRLTVL.

The chain uses TRBV27 and TRBJ1-5; D uncertain. V gave up 2 bases and J gave up 0 bases, with 14 bases separating them. Germline assignment: CDR1 MNHEY and CDR2 SMNVEV (reference sequence). CDR3 length equals 17 residues. The CDR3, as DNA: TGTGCCAGCAGTTTAGCATCCCCGTGGTATAGCAATCAGCCCCAGCATTTT. This encodes CASSLASPWYSNQPQHF.

V gene TRBV7-3 combines with J gene TRBJ2-7; 7 bases match TRBD2. Germline values: CDR1 SGHTA, CDR2 FQGTGA. Unmatched junction bases numbered 6, after V lost 5 bases and J lost 2 bases. This CDR3 contains 14 residues. The CDR3 bases are TGTGCCAGCAGCGCCAGCGGGGCTACCTACGAGCAGTACTTC. As protein: CASSASGATYEQYF.

The genes are TRBV7-2 and TRBJ2-7; no definite D call. The CDR3 loop spans 16 amino acids. Germline lookup yields CDR1 SGHTA and CDR2 FQGNSA. Deletions cut 2 bases from V and 0 bases from J, with 14 bases between. CDR3 residues: CASSLSYYQGSYEQYF. The CDR3 nucleotides are TGTGCCAGCAGCTTATCTTACTACCAAGGCTCCTACGAGCAGTACTTC.

The chain combines TRBV13 with TRBJ2-1, with a tentative D call TRBD1 (6 bases). The ends were cut back, 8 bases at V and 4 bases at J, with 12 bases in the middle. Germline V gene lookup returns CDR1 PRHDT and CDR2 FYEKMQ (reference sequence). This CDR3 region has 13 residues. The CDR3, as DNA: TGTGCCAGCGAGCAGGGACAATACAATGAGCAGTTCTTC. Protein sequence: CASEQGQYNEQFF. Complete variable domain (other parts from reference TRBV13 and TRBJ2-1): AAGVIQSPRHLIKEKRETATLKCYPIPRHDTVYWYQQGPGQDPQFLISFYEKMQSDKGSIPDRFSAQQFSDYHSELNMSSLELGDSALYFCASEQGQYNEQFFGPGTRLTVL.

This sequence joins TRBV14 and TRBJ1-2; tentatively, D is TRBD1 (6 bases). The V and J ends lost 3 bases and 6 bases respectively, with 20 bases between them. This CDR3 has 16 residues. From germline, CDR1 is SGHDN and CDR2 FVKESK. In DNA form, the CDR3 reads TGTGCCAGCAGCCACCTGACAGGACTGAACCTTGATGGCTACACCTTC. Translation: CASSHLTGLNLDGYTF.

The rearrangement uses TRBV19 and TRBJ2-1; the D call may be TRBD1 or TRBD2 (6 bases each). The V gene's germline CDR1 is LNHDA and CDR2 SQIVND (reference sequence). The V end was cut by 5 bases, the J end by 5 bases, with 13 bases between. This CDR3 has 14 amino acids. The DNA for the CDR3 is TGTGCCAGTAGTCCGCGGAGGGGGAACAATGAGCAGTTCTTC. Protein: CASSPRRGNNEQFF.

This chain connects TRBV18 to TRBJ1-5; D possibly corresponds to TRBD1 (5 bases). There are 13 residues in the CDR3. The germline V gene has CDR1 KGHSH and CDR2 LQKENI. The ends were cut back, 4 bases at V and 1 base at J, with 5 bases in the middle. As DNA, the CDR3 is TGTGCCAGCTCACAGGGGAGCAATCAGCCCCAGCATTTT. As protein: CASSQGSNQPQHF.

A few counts support this clone. The chain recombines TRBV11-1 with TRBJ1-1; 7 bases are shared with TRBD1. From germline, CDR1 is SGHAT and CDR2 FQDESV (reference sequence). The CDR3 length is 14 residues. The ends lost 4 bases at V and 1 base at J; junction bases unmatched: 3. The CDR3 DNA sequence: TGTGCCAGCAGCTCGCAGGGGGGGAACACTGAAGCTTTCTTT. Amino acids: CASSSQGGNTEAFF.

J is TRBJ2-7 and V is TRBV28; D remains unclear. The CDR3 extends over 13 amino acids. Germline CDR1 MDHEN, CDR2 SYDVKM. The V gene lost 7 bases and the J gene lost 2 bases, with 12 bases spanning the gap. The DNA for the CDR3 is TGTGCCAGCACAAGCGTCCGAGCCTACGAGCAGTACTTC. Translating gives CASTSVRAYEQYF.

The V gene is TRBV6-5, the J gene TRBJ1-2, with 10 bases aligning to TRBD1. Germline lookup yields CDR1 MNHEY and CDR2 SVGAGI. V lost 6 bases, J lost 6 bases, and 7 bases stayed unmatched. CDR3 length equals 14 residues. As DNA, the CDR3 is TGTGCCAGCAGCCGAACGACAGGGGGCGATGGCTACACCTTC. Amino acid sequence: CASSRTTGGDGYTF.

The chain links TRBV28 to TRBJ2-5, with a tentative D call TRBD2 (6 bases). The V gene lost 7 bases and the J gene lost 0 bases, with 21 bases spanning the gap. The length of the CDR3 is 17 residues. In germline, CDR1 is MDHEN, CDR2 SYDVKM. The CDR3 DNA reads as TGTGCCAGCAAAATGTGGGGAGGAGGGGATCACCAAGAGACCCAGTACTTC. It specifies CASKMWGGGDHQETQYF.